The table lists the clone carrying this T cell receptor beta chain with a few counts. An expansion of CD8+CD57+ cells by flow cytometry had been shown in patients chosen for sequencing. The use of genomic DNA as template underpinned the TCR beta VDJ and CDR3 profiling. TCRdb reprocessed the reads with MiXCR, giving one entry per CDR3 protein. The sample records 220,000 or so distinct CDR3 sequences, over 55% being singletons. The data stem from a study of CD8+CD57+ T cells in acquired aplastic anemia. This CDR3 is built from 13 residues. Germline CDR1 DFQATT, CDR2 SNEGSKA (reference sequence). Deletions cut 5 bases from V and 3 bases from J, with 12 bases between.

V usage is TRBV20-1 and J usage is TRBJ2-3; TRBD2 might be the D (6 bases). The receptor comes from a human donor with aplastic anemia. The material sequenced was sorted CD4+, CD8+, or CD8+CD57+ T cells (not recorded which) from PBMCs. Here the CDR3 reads CSADEGGTDTQYF. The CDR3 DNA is TGCAGTGCTGACGAAGGAGGGACAGATACGCAGTATTTT.